This T cell receptor beta chain was retrieved from a study of Graves' ophthalmopathy and Graves' hyperthyroidism. Study-level background: The blood sample was drawn at first diagnosis and before any treatment.

Study-wide results and caveats: Detected in blood as well were most expanded thyroid clonotypes with frequency above 0.001.

As regards this clonotype: Its antigen is as yet unknown.

The study amplified TCR beta CDR3 regions using RNA transcripts. The library came from an HTBI-primed first-round RT-PCR and a second-round multiplex PCR. TCRdb ran MiXCR on the multiplex PCR reads and lists one entry per CDR3 protein. The sample consists of 170,000 or so distinct CDR3 sequences, around 39% of them appearing once. Other autoimmune diseases, uncontrolled infections, pregnancy or lactation led to the exclusion of patients. It was on clinical symptoms, serum thyroxine, TRAb, thyroid ultrasound and orbital computed tomography that diagnosis relied. With 3 bases clipped from V and 2 bases from J, the junction kept 7 bases outside the gene matches. Germline V gene sequence: CDR1 SGHRS, CDR2 YFSETQ. This CDR3 region has 15 residues.

This TCR came from a man younger than 45 with Graves' ophthalmopathy. J is TRBJ1-1 and V is TRBV5-1; TRBD1 agrees at 7 bases. The sample comprised peripheral blood. The chain's CDR3 is CASSWTGTDNTEAFF. The CDR3 DNA is TGCGCCAGCAGCTGGACGGGGACAGACAACACTGAAGCTTTCTTT.